A single sample gave rise to the 17 T cell receptor beta chains below, sequenced in a study of technical replicates of blood from a few donors. The protocol was immunoSEQ multiplex PCR, while the TCRdb copy is restricted to in-frame clones and leaves out a portion. The table includes over 80,000 clones, about 96% detected once. The sequenced sample consisted of T cells isolated from PBMCs. These receptors all stem from a human donor in good health.

The chain links TRBV7-2 to TRBJ2-5; D is ambiguous. Germline lookup yields CDR1 SGHTA and CDR2 FQGNSA. The CDR3 has 13 residues. The V and J ends lost 6 bases and 2 bases respectively, with 10 bases between them. The CDR3 is CASSPQVQETQYF. The DNA of the CDR3 is TGTGCCAGCAGTCCCCAGGTTCAAGAGACCCAGTACTTC.

The chain couples TRBV4-3 to TRBJ2-7; tentative D call: TRBD2 (6 bases). V dropped 1 base and J dropped 2 bases, with 12 bases sitting between them. The CDR3 has 15 amino acids. Germline-derived CDR1 and CDR2 are LGHNA and YSLEER. The CDR3 DNA sequence: TGCGCCAGCAGCCAAGTCTTAGCGGAGACCTACGAGCAGTACTTC. This gives the protein CASSQVLAETYEQYF.

The CDR3 is CASSIQSRASNQPQHF. Written as DNA, the CDR3 is TGTGCCAGTAGTATTCAATCCAGGGCCAGCAATCAGCCCCAGCATTTT. This chain connects TRBV19 to TRBJ1-5; weak D call: TRBD1 (5 bases). The ends were cut back, 3 bases at V and 1 base at J, with 13 bases in the middle. CDR1 is LNHDA, CDR2 SQIVND, per germline (reference sequence). This CDR3 is built from 16 residues.

The chain has TRBV13 and TRBJ2-1; no definite D call. The CDR3 runs to 12 residues. Germline assignment: CDR1 PRHDT and CDR2 FYEKMQ (reference sequence). Trimming took 4 bases from V and 10 from J, leaving 11 bases between them. For the CDR3, the DNA is TGTGCCAGCAGCTCCTCTGGCCCGGAGCAGTTCTTC. Translation: CASSSSGPEQFF.

The chain combines TRBV19 with TRBJ2-1; tentative D call: TRBD2 (6 bases). Germline values: CDR1 LNHDA, CDR2 SQIVND (reference sequence). V was clipped by 5 bases and J by 9 bases, with 17 bases between them. The CDR3 is 14 amino acids. The CDR3 spells CASSLQHREPEQFF. Here the CDR3 DNA reads TGTGCCAGTAGTTTACAACACCGGGAGCCTGAGCAGTTCTTC.

J is TRBJ1-2 and V is TRBV7-2; TRBD1 is a possible D gene (5 bases). The ends were cut back, 3 bases at V and 7 bases at J, with 9 bases in the middle. The CDR3 is 12 residues long. Germline V CDR1 and CDR2: SGHTA, FQGNSA. The CDR3 reads CASSFAGLGYTF. The CDR3 nucleotides read TGTGCCAGCAGCTTCGCAGGGCTTGGCTACACCTTC.

This clone was seen just once. V is TRBV10-3 and J is TRBJ2-2; 7 bases are shared with TRBD2. V lost 4 bases, J lost 4 bases, and 3 bases stayed unmatched. The CDR3 is made up of 14 amino acids. Germline values: CDR1 ENHRY, CDR2 SYGVKD. The CDR3 here is CAISVGGSTGELFF. In nucleotides, the CDR3 is TGTGCCATCAGTGTTGGCGGGAGCACCGGGGAGCTGTTTTTT.

V gene TRBV4-1 combines with J gene TRBJ2-7; the match to TRBD1 covers 10 bases. The length of the CDR3 is 14 residues. V lost 4 bases, J lost 5 bases, and 5 bases stayed unmatched. The V gene's germline CDR1 is MGHRA and CDR2 YSYEKL. CDR3 sequence (DNA): TGCGCCAGCAGCCTCCGGGACAGGGGCGACGAGCAGTACTTC. Amino acid sequence: CASSLRDRGDEQYF.

In DNA form, the CDR3 reads TGTGCCAGCAGCTACCAGACAGGGGGCACCTACGAGCAGTACTTC. Translating it yields CASSYQTGGTYEQYF. The chain links TRBV7-2 to TRBJ2-7; 10 bases match TRBD1. With V trimmed by 4 bases and J by 2 bases, 5 bases remained unmatched. CDR1 is SGHTA, CDR2 FQGNSA, per germline. This CDR3 contains 15 residues.

This sequence joins TRBV19 and TRBJ2-1; D possibly corresponds to TRBD1 (5 bases). Between the trimmed V and J ends, which lost 10 bases and 5 bases, there was a span of 24 bases. The CDR3 consists of 16 residues. Germline V gene data show CDR1 as LNHDA and CDR2 as SQIVND (reference sequence). This CDR3 reads CATNRPGHQENNEQFF. CDR3 in DNA: TGTGCCACTAACCGCCCAGGACACCAAGAAAACAATGAGCAGTTCTTC.

Only one count was recorded for this clone. The chain links TRBV2 to TRBJ1-5, with a possible D match to TRBD1 (5 bases). V was cut by 1 base and J by 2 bases, with 6 bases left in between. Germline CDR1 reads SNHLY; CDR2 reads FYNNEI. This CDR3 region has 14 residues. The CDR3 nucleotides are TGTGCCAGCAGTGAAGGGGGCGGCAATCAGCCCCAGCATTTT. This codes for CASSEGGGNQPQHF.

V and J are TRBV30 and TRBJ2-7; D is ambiguous. The CDR3 covers 12 residues. The V gene's germline CDR1 is GTSNPN and CDR2 SVGIG (reference sequence). Trimming took 5 bases from V and 5 from J, leaving 13 bases between them. This CDR3 reads CAWSPRSDEQYF. Here the CDR3 DNA reads TGTGCCTGGTCCCCTCGTTCGGACGAGCAGTACTTC. Full variable domain (missing parts from reference TRBV30 and TRBJ2-7): SQTIHQWPATLVQPVGSPLSLECTVEGTSNPNLYWYRQAAGRGLQLLFYSVGIGQISSEVPQNLSASRPQDRQFILSSKKLLLSDSGFYLCAWSPRSDEQYFGPGTRLTVT.

V and J are TRBV7-9 and TRBJ2-7; D perhaps matches TRBD1 (5 bases). Between the trimmed V and J ends, which lost 4 bases and 1 base, there was a span of 14 bases. This CDR3 is built from 15 residues. Germline assignment: CDR1 SEHNR and CDR2 FQNEAQ (reference sequence). For the CDR3, the DNA is TGTGCCAGCAGCTCCCAGGGTCGTAGTTCCTACGAGCAGTACTTC. Its translation is CASSSQGRSSYEQYF.

The V call is TRBV9, the J call TRBJ2-7, with 10 positions matching TRBD2. CDR3 length: 16 residues. V trimming: 2 bases; J trimming: 4 bases; junction bases outside the gene matches: 9. The germline V gene has CDR1 SGDLS and CDR2 YYNGEE. The CDR3 DNA reads as TGTGCCAGCAGCGTGGCTAGCGGGGGATCTATATACGAGCAGTACTTC. Amino acid sequence: CASSVASGGSIYEQYF.

The chain employs TRBV4-2 and TRBJ2-5; D unresolved. This CDR3 region has 15 residues. Germline CDR1 is LGHNA and CDR2 is YNFKEQ. Trimming cost V 0 bases and J 2 bases, with 10 bases left between them. As DNA, the CDR3 is TGTGCCAGCAGCCAAGATCTGAGGCCACAAGAGACCCAGTACTTC. Protein sequence: CASSQDLRPQETQYF.

This rearrangement joins TRBV6-1 to TRBJ2-7; the match to TRBD1 covers 9 bases. The length of the CDR3 is 15 residues. With 5 bases clipped from V and 2 bases from J, the junction kept 7 bases outside the gene matches. The germline gives CDR1 MNHNS, CDR2 SASEGT. The CDR3: CASSTTGTGTYEQYF. For the CDR3, the DNA is TGTGCCAGCAGTACGACCGGGACAGGGACCTACGAGCAGTACTTC.

V and J are TRBV10-3 and TRBJ2-7; 8 positions match TRBD2. There are 11 residues in the CDR3. J gave up 3 bases and V 8 bases, and 0 bases lay outside the gene matches. Looked up from germline, CDR1 is ENHRY and CDR2 is SYGVKD. CDR3 region: CAIAGGYEQYF. In DNA form, the CDR3 reads TGTGCCATCGCGGGAGGCTACGAGCAGTACTTC.